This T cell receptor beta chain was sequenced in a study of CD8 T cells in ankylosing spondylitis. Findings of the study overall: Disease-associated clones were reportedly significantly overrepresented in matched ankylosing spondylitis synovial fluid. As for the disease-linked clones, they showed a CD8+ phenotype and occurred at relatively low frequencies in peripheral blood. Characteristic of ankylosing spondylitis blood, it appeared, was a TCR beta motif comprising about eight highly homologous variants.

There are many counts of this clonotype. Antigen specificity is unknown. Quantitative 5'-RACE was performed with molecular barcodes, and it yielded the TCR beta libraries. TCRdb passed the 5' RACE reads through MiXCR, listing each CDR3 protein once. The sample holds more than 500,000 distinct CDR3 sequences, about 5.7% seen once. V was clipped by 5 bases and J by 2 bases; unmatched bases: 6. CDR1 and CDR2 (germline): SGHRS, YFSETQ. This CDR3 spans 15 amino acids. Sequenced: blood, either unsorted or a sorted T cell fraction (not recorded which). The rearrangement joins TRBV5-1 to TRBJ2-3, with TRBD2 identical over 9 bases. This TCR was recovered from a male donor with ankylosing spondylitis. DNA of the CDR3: TGCGCCAGCAGGGATCTAGCGGGGTACACAGATACGCAGTATTTT. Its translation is CASRDLAGYTDTQYF.